A single sample gave rise to the 17 T cell receptor beta chains below, sequenced in a study of blood T cell repertoires in COVID-19. The repertoire was sequenced with immunoSEQ multiplex PCR; TCRdb's copy has only in-frame clones and lacks some. The sample includes 200,000 or so clones, about 84% seen only once; the top ten take around 5.2%. Sequenced input: peripheral blood. The source is a woman aged 25 to 39 with acute or convalescent COVID-19.

This chain joins TRBV7-2 and TRBJ2-1; 12 bases agree with TRBD1. The CDR3 loop spans 14 amino acids. Per germline, CDR1 SGHTA and CDR2 FQGNSA. V gave up 7 bases and J gave up 8 bases; unmatched junction bases: 6. The CDR3 loop is CASNQGQGAYEQFF. CDR3 bases: TGTGCCAGCAACCAGGGACAGGGGGCTTATGAGCAGTTCTTC.

The chain links TRBV3-1 (or the pseudogene TRBV3-2) to TRBJ2-3; 13 bases align to TRBD2. The CDR3 is made up of 16 amino acids. Germline V gene data show CDR1 as LGHDT and CDR2 as YNNKEL (reference sequence). V lost 4 bases and J lost 5; bases outside the gene matches: 6. In DNA, the CDR3 is TGTGCCAGCAGCCTACTAGCGGGGGGGCTTCGAGATACGCAGTATTTT. Encoded protein: CASSLLAGGLRDTQYF.

This rearrangement joins TRBV12-3 or TRBV12-4 to TRBJ1-2; 7 bases fit TRBD1. Trimming removed 6 bases from V and 6 bases from J; junction bases left unmatched: 7. This CDR3 has 13 residues. The CDR3: CASSARQGDGYTF. The CDR3 nucleotides read TGTGCCAGCAGCGCCCGACAGGGTGATGGCTACACCTTC.

The genes are TRBV28 and TRBJ2-2; TRBD2 aligns across 11 bases. Germline assignment: CDR1 MDHEN and CDR2 SYDVKM. The length of the CDR3 is 16 residues. V gave up 6 bases and J gave up 2 bases; unmatched junction bases: 5. DNA of the CDR3: TGTGCCAGCAGCTTAGCGGGGGGGCCAAACACCGGGGAGCTGTTTTTT. Amino acids: CASSLAGGPNTGELFF.

The gene calls are TRBV12-5 and TRBJ2-3; TRBD2 might be the D (6 bases). The germline V gene encodes CDR1 LGHNT and CDR2 FRNRAP. Trimming removed 1 base at V and 3 bases at J, with 11 bases between. The CDR3 loop spans 15 amino acids. The CDR3 is CASGLGTGRTDTQYF. The CDR3 DNA reads TGTGCTAGTGGTTTGGGCACGGGGAGGACAGATACGCAGTATTTT.

A single count supports this clone. The V gene is TRBV29-1, the J gene TRBJ2-7, with 9 nucleotides matching TRBD1. This CDR3 region has 12 residues. Germline V CDR1 and CDR2: SQVTM, ANQGSEA. V gave up 7 bases and J gave up 4 bases; unmatched junction bases: 5. The CDR3 bases are TGCAGCGCCAACAGGGGGCAGTACGAGCAGTACTTC. As protein: CSANRGQYEQYF.

CDR3 protein: CSASLGPWQPQHF. The DNA for the CDR3 is TGCAGTGCTAGTTTGGGGCCGTGGCAGCCCCAGCATTTT. This chain links TRBV20-1 with TRBJ1-5; possible D gene TRBD1, 5 bases. This CDR3 region has 13 residues. Between the trimmed V and J ends, which lost 3 bases and 7 bases, there was a span of 13 bases. The germline CDR1 and CDR2 sequences are DFQATT and SNEGSKA (reference sequence).

The chain uses TRBV29-1 and TRBJ2-5, with D possibly TRBD1 on 5 matching bases. The ends were cut back, 6 bases at V and 5 bases at J, with 13 bases in the middle. Per germline, CDR1 SQVTM and CDR2 ANQGSEA. The CDR3 covers 12 residues. CDR3 loop: CSVTPGAETQYF. For the CDR3, the DNA is TGCAGCGTGACCCCTGGGGCTGAGACCCAGTACTTC.

The chain carries TRBV4-1 and TRBJ1-6; 8 bases are a match to TRBD1. Germline assignment: CDR1 MGHRA and CDR2 YSYEKL. This CDR3 has 17 residues. Trimming removed 1 base from V and 6 bases from J; junction bases left unmatched: 8. The CDR3 loop is CASSQVGTGRVNSPLHF. The CDR3 DNA reads as TGCGCCAGCAGCCAAGTGGGGACAGGCAGAGTTAATTCACCCCTCCACTTT.

The chain carries TRBV28 and TRBJ2-3, with 10 positions matching TRBD2. The CDR3 length is 20 residues. V was clipped by 1 base and J by 0 bases; unmatched bases: 13. From germline, CDR1 is MDHEN and CDR2 SYDVKM. The CDR3 nucleotides are TGTGCCAGCAGTTTATTCAACCTAGCGGGGGAAATAACTAGCACAGATACGCAGTATTTT. This sequence encodes CASSLFNLAGEITSTDTQYF.

The chain carries TRBV18 and TRBJ1-1; D is possibly TRBD1 (6 bases). CDR1 is KGHSH and CDR2 is LQKENI in the germline V gene. This CDR3 is 15 amino acids long. Trimming took 2 bases from V and 2 from J, leaving 12 bases between them. The CDR3 spells CASSPKTGLNTEAFF. CDR3 DNA: TGTGCCAGCTCACCAAAGACAGGCCTAAACACTGAAGCTTTCTTT.

This sequence joins TRBV6-6 and TRBJ2-7; 7 positions agree with TRBD2. The CDR3 runs to 14 residues. V was clipped by 6 bases and J by 7 bases; unmatched bases: 12. From germline, CDR1 is MNHNY and CDR2 SVGAGI (reference sequence). The CDR3 here is CASSSQAPAGEQYF. CDR3 sequence (DNA): TGTGCCAGCAGCTCACAGGCACCAGCGGGGGAGCAGTACTTC.

This chain uses TRBV7-2 with TRBJ2-5; no clear D gene. The germline V gene encodes CDR1 SGHTA and CDR2 FQGNSA. Trimming shortened V by 3 bases and J by 0 bases, and 11 bases separated the two germline ends. The CDR3 has 15 residues. CDR3 sequence (DNA): TGTGCCAGCAGCTTGATGCGTAGTAACCAAGAGACCCAGTACTTC. Its translation: CASSLMRSNQETQYF.

The rearrangement joins TRBV27 to TRBJ2-7; a weak D match, TRBD2 (5 bases). The V gene's germline CDR1 is MNHEY and CDR2 SMNVEV (reference sequence). V dropped 6 bases and J dropped 3 bases, with 12 bases sitting between them. The CDR3 loop spans 13 amino acids. CDR3 nucleotides: TGTGCCAGCAGGTCTGAGGGCCTCTACGAGCAGTACTTC. Translating it yields CASRSEGLYEQYF.

V is TRBV27 and J is TRBJ2-7; possibly TRBD2 for D (6 bases). Per germline, CDR1 MNHEY and CDR2 SMNVEV (reference sequence). The V and J ends lost 2 bases and 6 bases respectively, with 20 bases between them. The length of the CDR3 is 16 residues. This CDR3 is CASSLMVIGGGLEQYF. The CDR3 DNA reads as TGTGCCAGCAGTTTAATGGTTATTGGGGGAGGCCTCGAGCAGTACTTC.

J is TRBJ1-2 and V is TRBV7-2; maybe TRBD1 (5 bases). The V gene's germline CDR1 is SGHTA and CDR2 FQGNSA. The CDR3 is 14 residues long. Trimming took 1 base from V and 5 from J, leaving 11 bases between them. The DNA for the CDR3 is TGTGCCAGCAGCTTAGATCCAGGGAATTATGGCTACACCTTC. This translates into CASSLDPGNYGYTF. The complete variable domain, with remaining parts taken from reference TRBV7-2 and TRBJ1-2, reads GAGVSQSPSNKVTEKGKDVELRCDPISGHTALYWYRQSLGQGLEFLIYFQGNSAPDKSGLPSDRFSAERTGGSVSTLTIQRTQQEDSAVYLCASSLDPGNYGYTFGSGTRLTVV.

This clone has a handful of counts. The chain recombines TRBV6-6 with TRBJ1-2; D is ambiguous. The germline V gene has CDR1 MNHNY and CDR2 SVGAGI (reference sequence). With 8 bases removed from V and 7 bases from J, the gap between germline ends came to 26 bases. The CDR3 consists of 16 residues. CDR3 loop: CASCSTATNYEGGYTF. CDR3 sequence (DNA): TGTGCCAGCTGCTCGACGGCAACAAATTACGAGGGTGGCTACACCTTC.